This TCR beta chain was captured by sequencing in a study of beta chain features in type 1 diabetes. This clone showed up just a few times. Expressed TCRB transcripts were sequenced after all isolated RNA was converted to cDNA. The assay was immunoSEQ multiplex PCR, and TCRdb's table has in-frame clones only and misses some. The profile shows under 800,000 clones, roughly 15% of them singletons. Sequenced input: naive CD4+ T cells from blood. This clonotype was obtained from a man aged 18-30 years in good health.

The CDR3 DNA reads as TGCGCCAGCAGCTATACCACCGGGGAGCTGTTTTTT. It encodes CASSYTTGELFF. This chain uses TRBV5-1 with TRBJ2-2; D is uncertain. CDR1 and CDR2 from the germline V gene are SGHRS and YFSETQ. The ends were cut back, 3 bases at V and 4 bases at J, with 4 bases in the middle. The CDR3 has 12 amino acids.